The 3 T cell receptor beta chains presented below share a single source sample, sequenced in a study of blood T cell repertoires in COVID-19. Profiled with immunoSEQ multiplex PCR; TCRdb holds only in-frame clones, not every one. The sample has more than 200,000 clones, around 90% seen once; the top ten hold under 4%. The source material was peripheral blood. Receptors originate from a man aged 18 to 29 with active or convalescent COVID-19.

For the CDR3, the DNA is TGTGCCGGCGGAGTTTTTTCCGAAGCTTTCTTT. Translating gives CAGGVFSEAFF. V is TRBV2 and J is TRBJ1-1; D gene uncertain. Trimming removed 11 bases at V and 8 bases at J, with 15 bases between. The CDR3 is 11 residues long. Germline CDR1 is SNHLY and CDR2 is FYNNEI.

The genes are TRBV20-1 and TRBJ2-7, with D possibly matching TRBD2 (5 bases). Deletions cut 3 bases from V and 1 base from J, with 13 bases between. Germline V gene data show CDR1 as DFQATT and CDR2 as SNEGSKA (reference sequence). This CDR3 has 14 amino acids. In nucleotides, the CDR3 is TGCAGTGCTAGTCGGTCTAGCTCATCCTACGAGCAGTACTTC. Its protein is CSASRSSSSYEQYF.

The chain uses TRBV2 and TRBJ1-6; D may be TRBD1 (5 bases). Trimming took off 6 bases at V and 5 bases at J, with 11 bases between the two ends. The CDR3 spans 14 residues. Germline loops: CDR1 SNHLY, CDR2 FYNNEI. This chain's CDR3 is CASSQGDDNSPLHF. The CDR3 DNA is TGTGCCAGCAGCCAAGGGGATGATAATTCACCCCTCCACTTT. The whole variable domain, filled in from reference TRBV2 and TRBJ1-6, reads EPEVTQTPSHQVTQMGQEVILRCVPISNHLYFYWYRQILGQKVEFLVSFYNNEISEKSEIFDDQFSVERPDGSNFTLKIRSTKLEDSAMYFCASSQGDDNSPLHFGNGTRLTVT.